The sequence of this TCR beta chain was determined in a study of cytomegalovirus exposure and HLA in healthy donors. Study-wide context: Around 85 million unique TCR sequences came from HLA-typed donors in an early release.

The V gene's germline CDR1 is SGHDT and CDR2 YYEEEE. This CDR3 comprises 14 residues. The V end was cut by 2 bases, the J end by 2 bases, with 10 bases between. PCR involved 60 Vbeta and 13 Jbeta primers. Under the authors' procedure: Roughly 11 million shared chains were among the roughly 78 million unique TCR beta chains that a later analysis counted. Measured with immunoSEQ multiplex PCR; TCRdb has only the in-frame clones, and not every one. That table gives V, J and clone size, and the DNA gave D and trimming. The sample consists of more than 85,000 clones, 76% of them appearing once. Concerning this clone: The antigen is unknown.

Study-level results: Usually a TCR sequence was rare, but some public TCRs were found in many donors. Analyzed later, most CMV-associated TCR beta chains appeared HLA-restricted.

The sequence came from a woman aged 45-65 years in good health and CMV-seropositive. Material: PBMCs. The rearrangement links TRBV5-6 to TRBJ2-5, with D maybe TRBD2 (5 bases). CDR3 in amino acids: CASSFLTTQETQYF. The DNA of the CDR3 is TGTGCCAGCAGCTTTTTGACTACTCAAGAGACCCAGTACTTC. Supplemented by reference TRBV5-6 and TRBJ2-5, the full variable domain reads DAGVTQSPTHLIKTRGQQVTLRCSPKSGHDTVSWYQQALGQGPQFIFQYYEEEERQRGNFPDRFSGHQFPNYSSELNVNALLLGDSALYLCASSFLTTQETQYFGPGTRLLVL.